These T cell receptor beta chains were read from a single sample in a study of a mutant IDH1 vaccine in newly diagnosed glioma. Only in-frame clones appear in the TCRdb table, and some are missing; sequencing was by immunoSEQ multiplex PCR. Of about 53,000 clones listed, around 82% were seen once; the top ten hold 3% to 3.5%. For these receptors, no antigen is known. The sequencing used PBMCs, collected from a glioma patient whose treatment included an IDH1 peptide vaccine. These receptors were obtained from a woman aged 18-35 years with glioma. Some clones in this sample may be carry-over from other donors' samples. Both conserved end residues are part of each CDR3. The order of the fields is J gene, D gene, V gene, clone size, CDR3 protein, CDR3 DNA. D genes are given only for firm matches. Where a row states a size, it is once, few, many or the class of an expanded clone; other rows omit it.

TRBJ1-3	NA	TRBV12-5	NA	CASRGIGNTIYF	TGTGCTAGTCGGGGGATAGGAAACACCATATATTTT
TRBJ2-1	NA	TRBV30	NA	CAWSVGGLQFF	TGTGCCTGGAGTGTCGGCGGACTACAGTTCTTC
TRBJ1-4	TRBD1	TRBV5-4	NA	CASSFFQGGNEKLFF	TGTGCCAGCAGCTTTTTTCAGGGGGGCAATGAAAAACTGTTTTTT
TRBJ1-2	TRBD1	TRBV19	NA	CASSSPGTAGYGYTF	TGTGCCAGTAGTTCCCCCGGGACAGCGGGCTATGGCTACACCTTC
TRBJ1-1	TRBD1	TRBV11-3	NA	CASSLDQGGRTEAFF	TGTGCCAGCAGCTTAGATCAGGGGGGGCGCACTGAAGCTTTCTTT
TRBJ1-1	NA	TRBV4-1	NA	CASSLMGRANTEAFF	TGCGCCAGCAGCCTGATGGGACGGGCTAACACTGAAGCTTTCTTT
TRBJ2-6	NA	TRBV7-6	NA	CASSLSGSGANVLTF	TGTGCCAGCAGCTTAAGTGGCTCTGGGGCCAACGTCCTGACTTTC
TRBJ1-2	TRBD1	TRBV10-3	NA	CANTDREGGYGYTF	TGTGCCAACACGGACAGGGAAGGCGGCTATGGCTACACCTTC
TRBJ2-7	TRBD1	TRBV4-1	NA	CASSQAPGTGILYEQYF	TGCGCCAGCAGCCAAGCCCCCGGGACAGGGATCCTTTACGAGCAGTACTTC
TRBJ1-2	NA	TRBV30	NA	CAWSWQAYGYTF	TGTGCCTGGAGTTGGCAGGCCTATGGCTACACCTTC
TRBJ2-2	TRBD2	TRBV19	NA	CASMGGMSPTGELFF	TGTGCCAGTATGGGAGGGATGTCCCCCACCGGGGAGCTGTTTTTT
TRBJ2-7	NA	TRBV2	few	CATAAVTVTYEQYF	TGTGCCACAGCTGCCGTTACAGTTACCTACGAGCAGTACTTC
TRBJ1-1	TRBD1	TRBV27	NA	CASSPRDRDTEAFF	TGTGCCAGCAGTCCCCGGGACAGAGACACTGAAGCTTTCTTT
TRBJ2-1	NA	TRBV7-9	NA	CASSLQGAGSEQFF	TGTGCCAGCAGCCTACAGGGCGCAGGGAGTGAGCAGTTCTTC
TRBJ1-5	NA	TRBV9	NA	CASSVEPGSNQPQHF	TGTGCCAGCAGCGTAGAACCAGGGAGCAATCAGCCCCAGCATTTT
TRBJ1-6	NA	TRBV7-9	NA	CASSFEPRGSNSPLHF	TGTGCCAGCAGCTTCGAGCCCAGAGGATCTAATTCACCCCTCCACTTT
TRBJ1-6	TRBD1	TRBV7-2	few	CASSLVRDSPNSPLHF	TGTGCCAGCAGCTTAGTAAGGGACAGCCCAAATTCACCCCTCCACTTT
TRBJ2-5	NA	TRBV10-3	few	CATTGTAGETQYF	TGTGCCACCACCGGGACCGCCGGAGAGACCCAGTACTTC
TRBJ1-4	TRBD1	TRBV6-1	NA	CASSGNRGRVEKLFF	TGTGCCAGCAGTGGCAACAGGGGGCGCGTTGAAAAACTGTTTTTT
TRBJ2-3	NA	TRBV4-1	NA	CASSQELLGLRITDTQYF	TGCGCCAGCAGCCAAGAGTTACTGGGACTCCGTATCACAGATACGCAGTATTTT
TRBJ2-7	NA	TRBV11-3	NA	CASSLDYGGIEQYF	TGTGCCAGCAGCTTAGACTACGGAGGTATCGAGCAGTACTTC
TRBJ1-1	TRBD1	TRBV5-6	NA	CASSSGQQNTEAFF	TGTGCCAGCAGCTCGGGACAGCAGAACACTGAAGCTTTCTTT
TRBJ2-5	NA	TRBV5-4	once	CASSLGGGQKETQYF	TGTGCCAGCAGCTTAGGTGGCGGGCAGAAAGAGACCCAGTACTTC
TRBJ1-5	NA	TRBV30	once	CAWSEGGASNQPQHF	TGTGCCTGGAGTGAAGGGGGAGCTAGCAATCAGCCCCAGCATTTT
TRBJ1-1	NA	TRBV9	NA	CASSRQSMGAEAFF	TGTGCCAGCAGCCGACAGTCCATGGGTGCTGAAGCTTTCTTT
TRBJ2-3	TRBD2	TRBV5-6	NA	CASSSILAGGTDTQYF	TGTGCCAGCAGCTCGATCCTAGCGGGGGGCACAGATACGCAGTATTTT
TRBJ2-5	TRBD2	TRBV5-4	NA	CASSLAGGRETQYF	TGTGCCAGCAGCTTAGCGGGGGGGCGAGAGACCCAGTACTTC
TRBJ2-6	NA	TRBV6-5	NA	CASSYPTSGANVLTF	TGTGCCAGCAGTTACCCCACCTCTGGGGCCAACGTCCTGACTTTC
TRBJ2-5	TRBD1	TRBV6-5	NA	CASRLDRGETQYF	TGTGCCAGCAGACTGGACAGGGGAGAGACCCAGTACTTC
TRBJ2-7	TRBD2	TRBV7-2	NA	CASSLGASGGAYEQYF	TGTGCCAGCAGCTTAGGGGCTAGCGGGGGGGCCTACGAGCAGTACTTC
TRBJ1-1	TRBD1	TRBV5-1	NA	CASSIGQVSEAFF	TGCGCCAGCAGCATAGGACAGGTTTCTGAAGCTTTCTTT
TRBJ2-1	NA	TRBV19	NA	CASRSQSSYNEQFF	TGTGCCAGTAGGAGTCAGAGCTCCTACAATGAGCAGTTCTTC
TRBJ2-5	NA	TRBV10-2	NA	CASSTGAHQETQYF	TGCGCCAGCAGTACGGGTGCTCACCAAGAGACCCAGTACTTC